This TCR beta chain was obtained from a study of identical twins. This clonotype was picked up a small number of times. One entry per CDR3 protein, called by TCRdb with MiXCR from the 5' RACE reads. The sample comprises 250,000 to 350,000 distinct CDR3 sequences, over 8.5% of which are singletons, and roughly 6.4% rests with the top ten. V lost 1 base to trimming and J lost 4 bases; unmatched junction nucleotides: 11. CDR1 is SEHNR and CDR2 is FQNEAQ in the germline V gene (reference sequence). The CDR3 length is 17 residues. In addition, the sample was reused for a study of yellow fever vaccine responses in identical twins.

The sequenced material came from CD8+ T cells sorted from blood. This rearrangement joins TRBV7-9 to TRBJ2-7; the match to TRBD1 covers 9 bases. The receptor was derived from a woman aged 18 to 35 in good health. CDR3 protein: CASSLVPRGQGLYEQYF. Written as DNA, the CDR3 is TGTGCCAGCAGCTTAGTCCCCCGGGGACAGGGTTTGTACGAGCAGTACTTC.